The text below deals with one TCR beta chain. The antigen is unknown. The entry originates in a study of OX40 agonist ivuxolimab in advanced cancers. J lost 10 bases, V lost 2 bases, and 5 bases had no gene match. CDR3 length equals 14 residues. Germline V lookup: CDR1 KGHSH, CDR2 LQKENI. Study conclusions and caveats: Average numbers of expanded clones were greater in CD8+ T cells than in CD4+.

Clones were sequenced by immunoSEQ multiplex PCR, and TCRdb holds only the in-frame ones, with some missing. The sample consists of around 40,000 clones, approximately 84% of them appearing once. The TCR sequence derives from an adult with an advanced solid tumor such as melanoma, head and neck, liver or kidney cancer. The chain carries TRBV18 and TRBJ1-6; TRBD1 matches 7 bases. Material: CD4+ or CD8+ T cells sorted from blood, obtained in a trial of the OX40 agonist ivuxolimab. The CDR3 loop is CASSPTGERSPLHF. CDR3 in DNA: TGTGCCAGCTCACCAACAGGGGAGCGGTCACCCCTCCACTTT.